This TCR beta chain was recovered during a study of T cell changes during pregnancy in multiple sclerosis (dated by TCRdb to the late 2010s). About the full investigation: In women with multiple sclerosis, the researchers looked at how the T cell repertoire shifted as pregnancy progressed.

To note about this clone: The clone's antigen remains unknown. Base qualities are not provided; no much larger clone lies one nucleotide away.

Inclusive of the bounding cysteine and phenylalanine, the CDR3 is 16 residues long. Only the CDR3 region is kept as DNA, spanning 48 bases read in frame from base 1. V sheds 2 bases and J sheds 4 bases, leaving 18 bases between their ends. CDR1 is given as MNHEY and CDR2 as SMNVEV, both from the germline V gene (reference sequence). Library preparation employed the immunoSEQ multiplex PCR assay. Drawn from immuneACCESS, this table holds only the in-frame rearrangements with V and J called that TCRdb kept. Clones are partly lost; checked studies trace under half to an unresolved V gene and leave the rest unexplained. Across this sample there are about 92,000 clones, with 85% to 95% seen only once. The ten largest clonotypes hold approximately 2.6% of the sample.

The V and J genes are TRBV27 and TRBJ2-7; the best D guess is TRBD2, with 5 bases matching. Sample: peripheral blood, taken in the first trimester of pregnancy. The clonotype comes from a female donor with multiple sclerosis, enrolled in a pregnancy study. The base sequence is TGTGCCAGCAGTTTAGAAGGAGGTGAAACTGTATACGAGCAGTACTTC. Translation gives CASSLEGGETVYEQYF.